This T cell receptor (beta chain) was sequenced during a study of liver allograft versus peripheral blood T cells. Study context: Comparative analysis was performed on T cell receptor repertoires from transplanted livers and from recipients' peripheral blood.

The CDR3 totals 16 residues. Between the trimmed V and J ends, which lost 0 bases and 7 bases, there was a span of 16 bases. Germline V gene sequence: CDR1 MNHNS, CDR2 SASEGT. TCRdb ran MiXCR on the reads and lists one entry per CDR3 protein. The data hold approximately 9,000 distinct CDR3 sequences, with about 15% observed a single time. This clonotype counts as medium-sized. This chain uses TRBV6-1 with TRBJ2-1; maybe TRBD2 (7 bases). The clonotype originates from a human patient who had a liver transplant. Some T cells may be provided by the graft donor. The DNA for the CDR3 is TGTGCCAGCAGTGAAGCCTTGGGGGGGCCAGGGAATGAGCAGTTCTTC. Protein sequence: CASSEALGGPGNEQFF.